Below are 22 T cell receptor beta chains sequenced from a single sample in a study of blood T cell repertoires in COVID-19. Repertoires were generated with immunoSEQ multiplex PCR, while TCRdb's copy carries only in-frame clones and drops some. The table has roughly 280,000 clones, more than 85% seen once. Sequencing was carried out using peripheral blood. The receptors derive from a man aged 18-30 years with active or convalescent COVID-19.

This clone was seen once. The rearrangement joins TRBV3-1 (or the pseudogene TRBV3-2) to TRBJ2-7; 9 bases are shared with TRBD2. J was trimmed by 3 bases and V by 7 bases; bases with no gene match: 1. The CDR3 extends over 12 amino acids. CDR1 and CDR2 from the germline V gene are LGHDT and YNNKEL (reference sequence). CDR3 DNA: TGTGCCAGCACGACTAGCGGCTACGAGCAGTACTTC. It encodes CASTTSGYEQYF.

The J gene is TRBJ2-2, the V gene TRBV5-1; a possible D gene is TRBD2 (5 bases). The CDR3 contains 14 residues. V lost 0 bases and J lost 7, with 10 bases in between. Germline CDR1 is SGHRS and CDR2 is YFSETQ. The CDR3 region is CASSLVSGSGELFF. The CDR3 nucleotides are TGCGCCAGCAGCTTGGTCTCGGGAAGCGGGGAGCTGTTTTTT.

The CDR3 spells CASRLSPNFQGGITEAFF. CDR3 DNA sequence: TGTGCAAGTCGCTTGAGCCCAAACTTTCAGGGAGGAATCACTGAAGCTTTCTTT. This chain joins TRBV12-2 and TRBJ1-1. TRBV12-2 is shown as a pseudogene. This CDR3 contains 18 residues.

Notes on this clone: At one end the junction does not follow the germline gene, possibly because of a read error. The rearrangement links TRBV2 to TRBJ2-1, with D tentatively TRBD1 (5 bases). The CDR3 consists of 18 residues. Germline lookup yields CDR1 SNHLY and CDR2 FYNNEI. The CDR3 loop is CASNEHYIRAPLGNEQFF. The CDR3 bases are TGTGCCAGCAATGAACACTATATCAGGGCCCCCCTAGGCAATGAGCAGTTCTTC.

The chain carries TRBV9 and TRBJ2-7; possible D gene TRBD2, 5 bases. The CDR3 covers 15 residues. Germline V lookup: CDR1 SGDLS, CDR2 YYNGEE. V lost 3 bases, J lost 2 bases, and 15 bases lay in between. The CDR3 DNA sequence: TGTGCCAGCAGCGCCTGGGAGTCGGATCCCTACGAGCAGTACTTC. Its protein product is CASSAWESDPYEQYF.

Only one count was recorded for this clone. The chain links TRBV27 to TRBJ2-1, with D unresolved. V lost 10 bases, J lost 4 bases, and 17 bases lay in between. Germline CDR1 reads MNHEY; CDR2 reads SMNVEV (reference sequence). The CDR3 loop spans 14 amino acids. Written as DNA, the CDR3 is TGTGCCATCTCCGCCGGCGGTTCTTACAATGAGCAGTTCTTC. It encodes CAISAGGSYNEQFF.

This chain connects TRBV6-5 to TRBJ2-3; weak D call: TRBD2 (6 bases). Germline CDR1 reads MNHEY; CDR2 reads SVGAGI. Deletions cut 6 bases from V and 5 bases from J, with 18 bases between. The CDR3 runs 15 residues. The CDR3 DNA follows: TGTGCCAGCAGGGGGTCTTCGGACGGGGGAGATACGCAGTATTTT. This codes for CASRGSSDGGDTQYF.

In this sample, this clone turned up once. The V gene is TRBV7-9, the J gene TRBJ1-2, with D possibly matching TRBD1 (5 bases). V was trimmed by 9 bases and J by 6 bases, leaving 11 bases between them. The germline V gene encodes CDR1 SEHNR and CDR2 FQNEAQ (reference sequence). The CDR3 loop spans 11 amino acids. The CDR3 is CASLTENGYTF. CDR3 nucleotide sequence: TGTGCCAGTCTGACAGAGAATGGCTACACCTTC. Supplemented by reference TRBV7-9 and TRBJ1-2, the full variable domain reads DTGVSQNPRHKITKRGQNVTFRCDPISEHNRLYWYRQTLGQGPEFLTYFQNEAQLEKSRLLSDRFSAERPKGSFSTLEIQRTEQGDSAMYLCASLTENGYTFGSGTRLTVV.

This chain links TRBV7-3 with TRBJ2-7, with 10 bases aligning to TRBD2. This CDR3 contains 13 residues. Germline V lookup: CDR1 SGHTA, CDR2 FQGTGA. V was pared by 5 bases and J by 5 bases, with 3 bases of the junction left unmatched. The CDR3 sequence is CASSPSGGDEQYF. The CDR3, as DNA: TGTGCCAGCAGCCCTAGCGGGGGCGACGAGCAGTACTTC.

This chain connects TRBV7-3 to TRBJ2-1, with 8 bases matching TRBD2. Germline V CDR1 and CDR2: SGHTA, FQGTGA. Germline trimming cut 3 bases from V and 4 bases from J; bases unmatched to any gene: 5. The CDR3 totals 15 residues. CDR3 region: CASSFGAGEYNEQFF. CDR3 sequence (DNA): TGTGCCAGCAGCTTCGGAGCGGGGGAGTACAATGAGCAGTTCTTC.

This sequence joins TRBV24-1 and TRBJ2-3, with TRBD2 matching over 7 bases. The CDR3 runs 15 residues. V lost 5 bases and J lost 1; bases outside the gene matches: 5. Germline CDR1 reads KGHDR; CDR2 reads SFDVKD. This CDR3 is CATSVERGGTDTQYF. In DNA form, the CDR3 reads TGTGCCACCAGTGTGGAGCGGGGAGGCACAGATACGCAGTATTTT.

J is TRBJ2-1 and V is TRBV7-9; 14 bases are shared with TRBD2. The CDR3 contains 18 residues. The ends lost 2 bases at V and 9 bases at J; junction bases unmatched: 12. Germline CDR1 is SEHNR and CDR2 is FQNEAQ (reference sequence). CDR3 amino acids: CASSLQGLAGAILGEQFF. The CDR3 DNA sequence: TGTGCCAGCAGCTTACAGGGACTAGCGGGGGCCATCTTGGGTGAGCAGTTCTTC. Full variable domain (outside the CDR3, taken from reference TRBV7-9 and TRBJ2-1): DTGVSQNPRHKITKRGQNVTFRCDPISEHNRLYWYRQTLGQGPEFLTYFQNEAQLEKSRLLSDRFSAERPKGSFSTLEIQRTEQGDSAMYLCASSLQGLAGAILGEQFFGPGTRLTVL.

This CDR3 is CASSSFRGSETQYF. As DNA, the CDR3 is TGTGCCAGCAGCTCTTTCCGGGGGAGTGAGACCCAGTACTTC. This chain links TRBV5-6 with TRBJ2-5; possible D gene TRBD2, 6 bases. The CDR3 is 14 residues long. Between the trimmed V and J ends, which lost 3 bases and 5 bases, there was a span of 14 bases. Germline values: CDR1 SGHDT, CDR2 YYEEEE.

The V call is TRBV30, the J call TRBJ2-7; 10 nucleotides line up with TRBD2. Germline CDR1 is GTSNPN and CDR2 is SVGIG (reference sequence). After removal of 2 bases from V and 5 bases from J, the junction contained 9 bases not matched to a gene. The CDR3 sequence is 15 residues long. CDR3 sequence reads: CAWSLAGVIEDEQYF. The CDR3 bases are TGTGCCTGGAGTCTAGCGGGAGTTATAGAAGACGAGCAGTACTTC.

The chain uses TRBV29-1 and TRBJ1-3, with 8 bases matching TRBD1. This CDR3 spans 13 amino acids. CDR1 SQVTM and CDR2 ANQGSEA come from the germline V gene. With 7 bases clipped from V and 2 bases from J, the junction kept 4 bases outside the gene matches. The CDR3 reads CSARTGPGNTIYF. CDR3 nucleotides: TGCAGCGCCCGGACAGGGCCTGGAAACACCATATATTTT.

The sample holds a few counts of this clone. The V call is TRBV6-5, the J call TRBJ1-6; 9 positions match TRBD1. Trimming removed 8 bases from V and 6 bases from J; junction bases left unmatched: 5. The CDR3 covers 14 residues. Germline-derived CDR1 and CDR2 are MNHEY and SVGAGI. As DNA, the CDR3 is TGTGCCAGCCGGGACAGGGCCTCTAATTCACCCCTCCACTTT. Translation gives CASRDRASNSPLHF.

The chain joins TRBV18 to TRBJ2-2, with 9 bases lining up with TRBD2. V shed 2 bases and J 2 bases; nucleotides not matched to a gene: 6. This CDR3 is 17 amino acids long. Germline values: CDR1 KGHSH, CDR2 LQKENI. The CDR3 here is CASSPGTSGSNTGELFF. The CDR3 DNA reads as TGTGCCAGCTCACCAGGAACTAGCGGGTCCAACACCGGGGAGCTGTTTTTT. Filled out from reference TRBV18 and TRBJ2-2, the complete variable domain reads NAGVMQNPRHLVRRRGQEARLRCSPMKGHSHVYWYRQLPEEGLKFMVYLQKENIIDESGMPKERFSAEFPKEGPSILRIQQVVRGDSAAYFCASSPGTSGSNTGELFFGEGSRLTVL.

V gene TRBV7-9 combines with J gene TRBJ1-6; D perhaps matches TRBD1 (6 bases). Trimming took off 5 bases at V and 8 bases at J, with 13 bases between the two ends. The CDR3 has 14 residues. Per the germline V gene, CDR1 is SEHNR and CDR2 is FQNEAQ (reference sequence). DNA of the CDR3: TGTGCCAGCAGCCCACAGGGTTTTGATTCACCCCTCCACTTT. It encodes CASSPQGFDSPLHF.

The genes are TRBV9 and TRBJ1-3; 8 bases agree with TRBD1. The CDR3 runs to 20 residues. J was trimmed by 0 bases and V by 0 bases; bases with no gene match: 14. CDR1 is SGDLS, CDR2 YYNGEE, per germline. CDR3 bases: TGTGCCAGCAGCGTAGGAGCCGGGCACAGGGGGAGATACTCTGGAAACACCATATATTTT. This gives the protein CASSVGAGHRGRYSGNTIYF.

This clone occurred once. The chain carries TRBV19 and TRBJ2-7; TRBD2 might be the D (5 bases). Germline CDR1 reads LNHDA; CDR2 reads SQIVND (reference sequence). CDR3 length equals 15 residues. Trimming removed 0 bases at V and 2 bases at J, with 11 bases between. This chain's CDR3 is CASSIDGRGTYEQYF. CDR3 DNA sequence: TGTGCCAGTAGTATAGATGGGAGAGGAACCTACGAGCAGTACTTC.

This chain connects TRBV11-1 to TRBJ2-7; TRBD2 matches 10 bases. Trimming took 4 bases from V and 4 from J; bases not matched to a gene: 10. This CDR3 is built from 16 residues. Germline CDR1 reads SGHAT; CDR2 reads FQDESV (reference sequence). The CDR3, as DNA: TGTGCCAGCAGCTCCGCTCTAGCGGGGGTTAGGTACGAGCAGTACTTC. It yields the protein CASSSALAGVRYEQYF.

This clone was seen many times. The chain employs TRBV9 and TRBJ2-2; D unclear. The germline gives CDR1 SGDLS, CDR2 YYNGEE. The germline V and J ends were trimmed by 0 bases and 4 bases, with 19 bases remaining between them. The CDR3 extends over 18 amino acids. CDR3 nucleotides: TGTGCCAGCAGCGTAGGAGTAACCGTTCGTTTTTCCACCGGGGAGCTGTTTTTT. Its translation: CASSVGVTVRFSTGELFF.